The present T cell receptor (beta chain) was sequenced within a study of cytomegalovirus exposure and HLA in healthy donors. Study at large: Unique TCRs from HLA-typed donors, 65 million to 85 million of them, were held in an early data release. Whole-study findings and limits: For most TCR beta V segments, an earlier analysis put the productive rate at about 90% or about 30% of the time. Cytomegalovirus-associated TCR beta chains were listed, numbering some 180. An observed cluster of highly shared sequence variants was recorded as a likely sequencing artifact.

13 Jbeta primers and 60 Vbeta primers were used for the PCR. Using immunoSEQ multiplex PCR, the repertoire was profiled, and TCRdb retains in-frame clones only, with some absent. In the table there are 130,000 to 150,000 clones, around 80% of which are singletons. Comments on this clone: Its antigen remains unidentified.

The CDR3 has 16 amino acids. V shed 0 bases, J shed 0 bases, and the junction held 4 bases outside the gene matches. The germline V gene has CDR1 KGHSH and CDR2 LQKENI. The sequence derives from a man aged 40-50 years in good health and CMV-seronegative. The chain joins TRBV18 to TRBJ1-1, with TRBD1 identical over 7 bases. Sequencing used PBMCs. CDR3 bases: TGTGCCAGCTCACCACCGGACAGGCCAATGAACACTGAAGCTTTCTTT. Residues: CASSPPDRPMNTEAFF.